A single sample is the source of the 25 T cell receptor beta chains below, sequenced in a study of control samples from healthy donors and cancer patients. Some clones are missing from TCRdb's copy, which holds only in-frame ones; the method was immunoSEQ multiplex PCR. Of around 130,000 clones listed, approximately 90% are singletons. The sequenced sample was blood. The receptors originated from a man aged 18-30 years in good health.

The chain is built from TRBV7-3 and TRBJ1-1; tentative D call: TRBD1 (5 bases). V lost 2 bases and J 5 bases, leaving 12 bases between the germline ends. The CDR3 totals 14 residues. Germline assignment: CDR1 SGHTA and CDR2 FQGTGA. CDR3 coding DNA: TGTGCCAGCAGCTTAGGAGGGGAGGGGACTGAAGCTTTCTTT. It codes for CASSLGGEGTEAFF.

In this sample, this clone turned up once. The chain combines TRBV19 with TRBJ1-1, with TRBD1 matching over 8 bases. CDR1 is LNHDA and CDR2 is SQIVND in the germline V gene (reference sequence). This CDR3 spans 15 amino acids. The ends lost 4 bases at V and 0 bases at J; junction bases unmatched: 4. The CDR3 protein is CASSRRDRMNTEAFF. CDR3 nucleotide sequence: TGTGCCAGTAGTAGACGGGACAGGATGAACACTGAAGCTTTCTTT.

The rearrangement links TRBV7-3 to TRBJ2-5; D call uncertain. Trimming left V 1 base short and J 5 bases short, with 11 bases between. The CDR3 covers 14 residues. Germline CDR1 SGHTA, CDR2 FQGTGA. CDR3 sequence: CASSLNSYGETQYF. The CDR3 bases are TGTGCCAGCAGCTTAAACTCCTATGGGGAGACCCAGTACTTC.

V and J are TRBV6-1 and TRBJ2-6; D may correspond to TRBD1 or TRBD2 (5 bases each). The V end lost 0 bases, the J end lost 0 bases, and 9 bases lay between the germline ends. The germline gives CDR1 MNHNS, CDR2 SASEGT. CDR3 size: 17 residues. The CDR3 DNA reads TGTGCCAGCAGTGAAGCGGGGGACCGCTCTGGGGCCAACGTCCTGACTTTC. Protein: CASSEAGDRSGANVLTF.

This clone was recorded once. This sequence joins TRBV19 and TRBJ1-1, with D uncertain. This CDR3 spans 13 amino acids. With 7 bases removed from V and 0 bases from J, the gap between germline ends came to 9 bases. In germline, CDR1 is LNHDA, CDR2 SQIVND (reference sequence). In DNA, the CDR3 is TGTGCCAGTACCCGCCCCCTGAACACTGAAGCTTTCTTT. Encoded protein: CASTRPLNTEAFF.

This clone was detected once. The rearrangement joins TRBV12-5 to TRBJ1-1; TRBD1 matches at 7 bases. Trimming at V came to 2 bases and at J to 4 bases, leaving 7 bases not matched to a gene. The germline V gene has CDR1 LGHNT and CDR2 FRNRAP. This CDR3 has 15 residues. DNA for the CDR3: TGTGCTAGTGGTTTGCCAAACAGGGGCCCCACTGAAGCTTTCTTT. As protein: CASGLPNRGPTEAFF.

This clone was picked up one time. The CDR3 coding sequence is TGTGCCAGCAGTTCCGCGGCGTTACAGGGGGCGTGGAAAAAACTGTTTTTT. This translates into CASSSAALQGAWKKLFF. The rearrangement uses TRBV7-9 and TRBJ1-4, with 9 bases fitting TRBD1. The junction had 17 bases not matched to a gene; V was cut back by 6 bases and J by 9 bases. The CDR3 loop spans 17 amino acids. In germline, CDR1 is SEHNR, CDR2 FQNEAQ (reference sequence). The full variable domain, its missing parts supplied by reference TRBV7-9 and TRBJ1-4, is DTGVSQNPRHKITKRGQNVTFRCDPISEHNRLYWYRQTLGQGPEFLTYFQNEAQLEKSRLLSDRFSAERPKGSFSTLEIQRTEQGDSAMYLCASSSAALQGAWKKLFFGSGTQLSVL.

The chain joins TRBV19 to TRBJ2-1; 7 bases line up with TRBD1. This CDR3 has 15 residues. Germline V gene lookup returns CDR1 LNHDA and CDR2 SQIVND (reference sequence). The junction had 3 bases not matched to a gene; V was cut back by 4 bases and J by 0 bases. This CDR3 reads CASSRQGSSYNEQFF. CDR3 bases: TGTGCCAGTAGTAGACAGGGAAGCTCCTACAATGAGCAGTTCTTC.

The chain joins TRBV29-1 to TRBJ2-2; D is ambiguous. In germline, CDR1 is SQVTM, CDR2 ANQGSEA. The V gene lost 4 bases and the J gene lost 3 bases, with 3 bases spanning the gap. The CDR3 covers 11 residues. The CDR3 DNA reads TGCAGCGTTGTATACACCGGGGAGCTGTTTTTT. Its protein product is CSVVYTGELFF.

The genes are TRBV7-3 and TRBJ2-1; no reliable D call. Germline lookup yields CDR1 SGHTA and CDR2 FQGTGA. There are 15 residues in the CDR3. V was cut by 2 bases and J by 0 bases, with 8 bases left in between. CDR3 coding DNA: TGTGCCAGCAGCTTACAGCAGAGCTCCTACAATGAGCAGTTCTTC. This sequence encodes CASSLQQSSYNEQFF.

This clone was observed a single time. This sequence joins TRBV19 and TRBJ2-1; 8 positions agree with TRBD1. V gave up 1 base and J gave up 4 bases; unmatched junction bases: 6. This CDR3 has 16 amino acids. Looked up from germline, CDR1 is LNHDA and CDR2 is SQIVND (reference sequence). The DNA for the CDR3 is TGTGCCAGTAGTATAGCTTGGACAGGGAGGTACAATGAGCAGTTCTTC. Amino acids: CASSIAWTGRYNEQFF.

As regards this clone: A much larger clone sits a single nucleotide away, making a read error possible. The chain combines TRBV9 with TRBJ1-1; no reliable D call. V shed 3 bases and J shed 0 bases, with 9 bases lying between them. The germline V gene has CDR1 SGDLS and CDR2 YYNGEE. This CDR3 contains 14 residues. The CDR3 DNA sequence: TGTGCCAGCAGCGCCGAGGCTTTGAACACTGAAGCTTTCTTT. Protein: CASSAEALNTEAFF. Looking up the rest from reference TRBV9 and TRBJ1-1 gives the full variable domain: DSGVTQTPKHLITATGQRVTLRCSPRSGDLSVYWYQQSLDQGLQFLIQYYNGEERAKGNILERFSAQQFPDLHSELNLSSLELGDSALYFCASSAEALNTEAFFGQGTRLTVV.

CDR3 sequence (DNA): TGCGCCAGCAGATTCAGGACTAGCGAGGCCTACGAGCAGTACTTC. It encodes CASRFRTSEAYEQYF. V gene TRBV5-1 combines with J gene TRBJ2-7; 9 bases are a match to TRBD2. The CDR3 runs 15 residues. The J segment lost 2 bases and the V segment lost 5 bases, leaving 8 bases of the junction unmatched. Germline V gene data show CDR1 as SGHRS and CDR2 as YFSETQ.

This clone was seen once. The chain uses TRBV11-1 and TRBJ2-7; tentatively, D is TRBD1 (5 bases). CDR1 is SGHAT, CDR2 FQDESV, per germline (reference sequence). The CDR3 runs to 12 residues. V shed 5 bases and J shed 2 bases, with 7 bases lying between them. In DNA form, the CDR3 reads TGTGCCAGCAGCGCACAGGCCTACGAGCAGTACTTC. Protein: CASSAQAYEQYF. The whole variable domain, remainder taken from reference TRBV11-1 and TRBJ2-7, is EAEVAQSPRYKITEKSQAVAFWCDPISGHATLYWYRQILGQGPELLVQFQDESVVDDSQLPKDRFSAERLKGVDSTLKIQPAELGDSAMYLCASSAQAYEQYFGPGTRLTVT.

V usage is TRBV5-1 and J usage is TRBJ2-3; 14 positions agree with TRBD2. The CDR3 has 17 residues. Germline CDR1 is SGHRS and CDR2 is YFSETQ. J gave up 1 base and V 4 bases, and 5 bases lay outside the gene matches. In nucleotides, the CDR3 is TGCGCCAGCAGCCGACTGACTAGCGGGGGGGGCACAGATACGCAGTATTTT. This gives the protein CASSRLTSGGGTDTQYF.

This chain uses TRBV27 with TRBJ1-5; D unclear. This CDR3 spans 14 amino acids. Trimming stripped 3 bases from V and 5 bases from J, with 11 bases between. CDR1 and CDR2 from the germline V gene are MNHEY and SMNVEV (reference sequence). CDR3 sequence reads: CASSFKGYDQPQHF. CDR3 DNA: TGTGCCAGCAGTTTTAAGGGTTATGATCAGCCCCAGCATTTT.

The V and J genes are TRBV5-1 and TRBJ2-7, with unresolved D. Trimming left V 2 bases short and J 2 bases short, with 11 bases between. CDR1 SGHRS and CDR2 YFSETQ come from the germline V gene. The CDR3 is made up of 14 amino acids. The CDR3 reads CASSFETEAYEQYF. The CDR3 DNA reads as TGCGCCAGCAGCTTCGAGACCGAAGCCTACGAGCAGTACTTC.

The V and J genes are TRBV6-6 and TRBJ2-7; no clear D. The CDR3 totals 15 residues. The V end lost 6 bases, the J end lost 4 bases, and 19 bases lay between the germline ends. CDR1 is MNHNY, CDR2 SVGAGI, per germline (reference sequence). The chain's CDR3 is CASSLKTQGPYEQYF. DNA of the CDR3: TGTGCCAGCAGCCTTAAAACCCAAGGGCCTTACGAGCAGTACTTC.

The chain has TRBV23-1 and TRBJ1-5, with 12 bases that match TRBD1. TRBV23-1 is known as an ORF, though its function is uncertain. CDR3 length: 18 residues. V shed 3 bases, J shed 6 bases, and the junction held 12 bases outside the gene matches. CDR3 sequence: CASSHSGTGGAFGQPQHF. The CDR3 bases are TGCGCCAGCAGTCACTCCGGGACAGGGGGCGCGTTTGGTCAGCCCCAGCATTTT.

This chain connects TRBV10-2 to TRBJ1-1; weak D call: TRBD1 (5 bases). Trimming removed 4 bases from V and 0 bases from J, with 6 bases in between. Germline V CDR1 and CDR2: WSHSY, SAAADI. This CDR3 has 13 residues. The CDR3 nucleotides are TGCGCCAGCAGTGTGGGGGTGAACACTGAAGCTTTCTTT. Translating gives CASSVGVNTEAFF.

V gene TRBV5-4 combines with J gene TRBJ1-1; unclear D gene. Trimming removed 4 bases at V and 1 base at J, with 17 bases between. Germline CDR1 and CDR2: SGHNT and YYREEE (reference sequence). The CDR3 contains 16 residues. This chain's CDR3 is CASSKEFRERNTEAFF. In nucleotides, the CDR3 is TGTGCCAGCAGCAAGGAATTCCGGGAAAGGAACACTGAAGCTTTCTTT.

The rearrangement uses TRBV5-1 and TRBJ1-4, with 8 positions matching TRBD1. Germline CDR1 reads SGHRS; CDR2 reads YFSETQ. There are 14 residues in the CDR3. Trimming cost V 4 bases and J 6 bases; bases outside gene matches: 5. The CDR3 sequence: CASSRTGWDEKLFF. The CDR3 bases are TGCGCCAGCAGCCGGACAGGGTGGGATGAAAAACTGTTTTTT.

This clone showed up just once. The genes are TRBV18 and TRBJ1-1, with 11 bases lining up with TRBD1. CDR3 size: 16 residues. Germline V gives CDR1 KGHSH, CDR2 LQKENI. The J segment lost 3 bases and the V segment lost 3 bases, leaving 6 bases of the junction unmatched. The CDR3 reads CASSPRDRGFDTEAFF. The CDR3 DNA sequence: TGTGCCAGCTCACCCAGGGACAGGGGGTTCGACACTGAAGCTTTCTTT.

V gene TRBV30 combines with J gene TRBJ1-2; possibly TRBD1 for D (6 bases). Looked up from germline, CDR1 is GTSNPN and CDR2 is SVGIG (reference sequence). V lost 0 bases to trimming and J lost 1 base, with 21 bases between them. The CDR3 contains 18 residues. The CDR3, as DNA: TGTGCCTGGAGTGTATCAAGAGCCACAGGGCCGTTTAACTATGGCTACACCTTC. It encodes CAWSVSRATGPFNYGYTF.

The chain couples TRBV6-1 to TRBJ1-2, with 7 bases fitting TRBD1. The CDR3 sequence is 15 residues long. CDR1 is MNHNS, CDR2 SASEGT, per germline. V lost 2 bases and J lost 3; bases outside the gene matches: 6. CDR3 DNA: TGTGCCAGCAGTGAACAGCAGGGGGAGTACTATGGCTACACCTTC. Encoded protein: CASSEQQGEYYGYTF.